This T cell receptor beta chain was retrieved from a study of T cells in Graves' hyperthyroidism and ophthalmopathy. The authors deemed Graves' hyperthyroidism stable absent ophthalmopathy progression within 18 months. Roughly 10 ml of fresh peripheral blood supplied the PBMCs. The study's findings and limits: From stable hyperthyroidism, ophthalmopathy was set apart by a 13 V-J model. Ophthalmopathy got predicted by the model a median about six months before its onset.

With respect to this clonotype: Antigen specificity is unknown.

What was amplified from RNA transcripts were TCR beta CDR3 regions. First-round RT-PCR of the TCR CDR3 relied on the HTBI primer set. From the multiplex PCR reads, TCRdb called clonotypes with MiXCR, one entry per CDR3 protein. This table holds approximately 530,000 distinct CDR3 sequences, approximately 15% found once. V trimming: 2 bases; J trimming: 3 bases; junction bases outside the gene matches: 5. The CDR3 has 16 residues. The chain links TRBV12-3 or TRBV12-4 to TRBJ2-1, with 9 bases matching TRBD1. This clonotype was sampled from a woman younger than 30 with Graves' hyperthyroidism. The specimen sequenced was blood. The CDR3 here is CASSLPYRGRYNEQFF. For the CDR3, the DNA is TGTGCCAGCAGTTTACCCTACAGGGGGCGCTACAATGAGCAGTTCTTC.